The rows below give T cell receptor beta chains drawn from one sample of a study of CD8+CD57+ T cells in acquired aplastic anemia. TCRdb reanalysed the reads using MiXCR and keeps one entry per CDR3 protein. The sample shows roughly 81,000 distinct CDR3 sequences, under 50% of them seen only once. The specimen was sorted CD4+, CD8+, or CD8+CD57+ T cells (not recorded which) from PBMCs. Source of these receptors: a human donor in good health, serving as a control. Each CDR3 is given with its conserved first and last residue. Fields, in order: CDR3 length, clone size, J gene, V gene, D gene, CDR3 protein, CDR3 DNA. The D gene is left open where the match is weak. Clone size is given for some rows only: seen once, a few or many times, or a class if the clone is expanded.

14	-	TRBJ1-6	TRBV5-1	TRBD1	CASSSGQENSPLHF	TGCGCCAGCAGCTCCGGACAGGAGAATTCACCCCTCCACTTT
15	few	TRBJ2-1	TRBV24-1	-	CATSSGSSSYNEQFF	TGTGCCACCAGTTCTGGCAGTAGCTCCTACAATGAGCAGTTCTTC
13	-	TRBJ1-3	TRBV19	-	CASTRGLGNTIYF	TGTGCCAGTACGCGGGGGCTTGGAAACACCATATATTTT
14	many	TRBJ1-5	TRBV9	TRBD1	CASSPGTGTQPQHF	TGTGCCAGCAGCCCAGGGACAGGGACTCAGCCCCAGCATTTT
15	many	TRBJ2-7	TRBV9	-	CASSVGQSLGSEQYF	TGTGCCAGCAGCGTAGGACAGTCGCTTGGGTCCGAGCAGTACTTC
20	-	TRBJ1-2	TRBV25-1	-	CASSTTPEYRETKKVYGYTF	TGTGCCAGCAGCACCACACCCGAGTATCGGGAAACTAAAAAAGTCTATGGCTACACCTTC
13	-	TRBJ2-7	TRBV10-2	-	CASATDLSYEQYF	TGCGCCAGTGCTACGGACCTCTCCTACGAGCAGTACTTC
14	-	TRBJ2-7	TRBV10-1	TRBD1	CANTPDRGSREQYF	TGCGCCAACACTCCCGACAGGGGATCTCGCGAGCAGTACTTC
13	many	TRBJ2-2	TRBV7-9	TRBD1	CASSFTGAGELFF	TGTGCCAGCAGCTTTACAGGGGCCGGGGAGCTGTTTTTT
15	few	TRBJ2-3	TRBV25-1	TRBD2	CASSELAGAGDTQYF	TGTGCCAGCAGTGAATTGGCGGGAGCGGGTGATACGCAGTATTTT
13	-	TRBJ1-2	TRBV9	-	CASSPNSLYGYTF	TGTGCCAGCTCACCAAACAGCCTCTATGGCTACACCTTC
13	few	TRBJ2-1	TRBV5-1	-	CASSLDLYNEQFF	TGCGCCAGCAGCTTGGATCTCTACAATGAGCAGTTCTTC
11	-	TRBJ1-2	TRBV29-1	TRBD1	CSVTDRHGYTF	TGCAGCGTTACGGACAGGCACGGCTACACCTTC
13	many	TRBJ2-7	TRBV7-9	-	CASSQDGTYEQYF	TGTGCCAGCAGCCAGGACGGAACCTACGAGCAGTACTTC
17	-	TRBJ2-1	TRBV9	TRBD2	CASSGLSGGGSYNEQFF	TGTGCCAGTTCGGGGCTTAGCGGGGGGGGCTCCTACAATGAGCAGTTCTTC
15	many	TRBJ2-7	TRBV2	TRBD1	CASSEGQPPDYEQYF	TGTGCCAGCAGTGAGGGACAGCCCCCCGACTACGAGCAGTACTTC
15	many	TRBJ2-3	TRBV7-9	TRBD2	CASSLLAASTDTQYF	TGTGCCAGCAGCTTACTAGCGGCGAGCACAGATACGCAGTATTTT
13	many	TRBJ2-3	TRBV7-9	-	CASRPNLADTQYF	TGTGCCAGCAGACCAAACCTTGCGGATACGCAGTATTTT
15	many	TRBJ2-5	TRBV9	TRBD1	CASSAGQGTYETQYF	TGTGCCAGCAGCGCCGGACAGGGGACGTATGAGACCCAGTACTTC
14	-	TRBJ2-2	TRBV5-6	-	CASSIDRRTGELFF	TGTGCCAGCAGCATAGACAGGCGTACCGGGGAGCTGTTTTTT
12	many	TRBJ2-2	TRBV7-9	-	CASLFLGGELFF	TGTGCCAGCCTCTTTCTCGGCGGGGAGCTGTTTTTT
13	many	TRBJ1-2	TRBV4-1	-	CASSGRGSWGYTF	TGCGCCAGCAGTGGACGGGGATCGTGGGGCTACACCTTC
14	-	TRBJ1-5	TRBV15	-	CATSWRQGNQPQHF	TGTGCCACCAGCTGGAGACAGGGCAATCAGCCCCAGCATTTT
13	-	TRBJ2-7	TRBV24-1	-	CAWVNRSSYEQYF	TGTGCCTGGGTGAACAGGAGCTCCTACGAGCAGTACTTC
13	-	TRBJ1-1	TRBV29-1	-	CSVYKGGYTEAFF	TGCAGCGTTTATAAGGGCGGATACACTGAGGCTTTCTTT
16	-	TRBJ1-2	TRBV28	TRBD1	CASSSRPGQGAVGYTF	TGTGCCAGCAGTTCGAGGCCCGGACAGGGGGCGGTTGGCTACACCTTC
14	-	TRBJ1-5	TRBV6-5	TRBD1	CASSYETGDQPQHF	TGTGCCAGCAGTTACGAGACAGGGGATCAGCCCCAGCATTTT
14	many	TRBJ2-7	TRBV4-1	-	CASSQGPRSYEQYF	TGCGCCAGCAGCCAAGGTCCTAGGTCCTACGAGCAGTACTTC
12	-	TRBJ1-1	TRBV15	-	CATSSRETEAFF	TGTGCCACCAGCAGCCGGGAGACTGAAGCTTTCTTT